This entry lists 13 T cell receptor beta chains sequenced from one sample in a study of T cell responses to AZD1222 COVID-19 vaccine (dated by TCRdb to the early 2020s). Read against the paper, the sample's time point label means: baseline before first vaccination. Library preparation employed the immunoSEQ multiplex PCR assay. Entries here come from immuneACCESS through TCRdb and include only in-frame sequences with V and J called. Some clones fail to appear in such tables; in the studies checked, an unresolved V gene covers under half of the shortfall, and the cause of the remainder is unknown. The sample contains 200,000 or so clones, roughly 88% of them found a single time. The ten top clones hold 0.99% of the sample. Material: peripheral blood, obtained on day 0 of AZD1222 vaccination. The receptors come from an adult in good health.

The gene calls are TRBV12-3 or TRBV12-4 and TRBJ1-6; possible D gene TRBD1, 5 bases. The CDR3 is made up of 13 amino acids. The ends were cut back, 6 bases at V and 7 bases at J, with 10 bases in the middle. CDR3: CASRYGGNSPLHF. Written as DNA, the CDR3 is TGTGCCAGCAGATATGGGGGAAATTCACCCCTCCACTTT.

The V and J genes are TRBV28 and TRBJ1-6; D is possibly TRBD1 (5 bases). The CDR3 has 14 residues. V was cut by 2 bases and J by 10 bases, with 12 bases left in between. From germline, CDR1 is MDHEN and CDR2 SYDVKM. The CDR3 DNA follows: TGTGCCAGCAGTTTAAGCGGGGCAGGGTCACCCCTCCACTTT. It translates to CASSLSGAGSPLHF.

The rearrangement uses TRBV7-9 and TRBJ2-1, with TRBD1 matching 11 bases. The V and J ends lost 6 bases and 7 bases, in that order; junction bases with no gene match: 11. CDR1 is SEHNR, CDR2 FQNEAQ, per germline (reference sequence). This CDR3 has 16 amino acids. CDR3 in DNA: TGTGCCAGCAGTTTACCCGGGACAGGGGGGGTAAATGAGCAGTTCTTC. Amino acid sequence: CASSLPGTGGVNEQFF. Drawing the rest from reference TRBV7-9 and TRBJ2-1, the complete variable domain is DTGVSQNPRHKITKRGQNVTFRCDPISEHNRLYWYRQTLGQGPEFLTYFQNEAQLEKSRLLSDRFSAERPKGSFSTLEIQRTEQGDSAMYLCASSLPGTGGVNEQFFGPGTRLTVL.

The chain joins TRBV28 to TRBJ2-1; 11 nucleotides align to TRBD2. The CDR3 loop spans 14 amino acids. V lost 8 bases and J lost 7; bases outside the gene matches: 7. Germline V gene data show CDR1 as MDHEN and CDR2 as SYDVKM. CDR3: CASGLAGGGNEQFF. In DNA, the CDR3 is TGTGCCAGCGGTCTAGCGGGAGGCGGGAATGAGCAGTTCTTC.

The rearrangement joins TRBV7-9 to TRBJ2-3; D might be TRBD1 or TRBD2, each matching 6 bases. CDR3 size: 14 residues. The V and J ends lost 8 bases and 4 bases respectively, with 16 bases between them. Per germline, CDR1 SEHNR and CDR2 FQNEAQ (reference sequence). CDR3 nucleotides: TGTGCCAGCCTCGGGGGCAGGCAGGCAGATACGCAGTATTTT. It is translated as CASLGGRQADTQYF.

This clone was seen only once. The chain combines TRBV9 with TRBJ2-1, with TRBD2 matching 8 bases. The CDR3 loop spans 15 amino acids. V lost 3 bases and J lost 4; bases outside the gene matches: 6. CDR1 is SGDLS and CDR2 is YYNGEE in the germline V gene. CDR3 in DNA: TGTGCCAGCAGCGAAGGCGGGGGGTCTTACAATGAGCAGTTCTTC. Translating gives CASSEGGGSYNEQFF.

This clone showed up just once. The rearrangement uses TRBV7-9 and TRBJ1-4; D perhaps matches TRBD1 (5 bases). V lost 8 bases to trimming and J lost 4 bases, with 14 bases between them. Germline V gene data show CDR1 as SEHNR and CDR2 as FQNEAQ (reference sequence). The CDR3 runs to 14 residues. The CDR3 loop is CASRKAGFNEKLFF. DNA of the CDR3: TGTGCCAGCCGTAAGGCAGGGTTTAATGAAAAACTGTTTTTT.

This rearrangement joins TRBV7-3 to TRBJ2-1, with D maybe TRBD2 (6 bases). The CDR3 loop spans 14 amino acids. Looked up from germline, CDR1 is SGHTA and CDR2 is FQGTGA. V lost 2 bases to trimming and J lost 2 bases, with 7 bases between them. For the CDR3, the DNA is TGTGCCAGCAGCTTACGGGGGACCTACAATGAGCAGTTCTTC. Protein sequence: CASSLRGTYNEQFF. Variable domain in full (rest from reference TRBV7-3 and TRBJ2-1): GAGVSQTPSNKVTEKGKYVELRCDPISGHTALYWYRQSLGQGPEFLIYFQGTGAADDSGLPNDRFFAVRPEGSVSTLKIQRTERGDSAVYLCASSLRGTYNEQFFGPGTRLTVL.

This chain joins TRBV10-3 and TRBJ2-7, with D possibly being TRBD2 (7 bases). The germline V gene encodes CDR1 ENHRY and CDR2 SYGVKD. V lost 2 bases and J lost 5, with 19 bases in between. The CDR3 is made up of 16 amino acids. The CDR3 nucleotides are TGTGCCATCAGTGAGAGCGGAGTGCGGGGGCCGGACGAGCAGTACTTC. It translates to CAISESGVRGPDEQYF.

V is TRBV5-4 and J is TRBJ2-1; D is unclear. The V end lost 4 bases, the J end lost 5 bases, and 7 bases lay between the germline ends. The length of the CDR3 is 12 residues. Germline V gives CDR1 SGHNT, CDR2 YYREEE (reference sequence). The CDR3 sequence is CASSIADNEQFF. The CDR3 DNA reads as TGTGCCAGCAGCATCGCTGACAATGAGCAGTTCTTC.

The chain recombines TRBV5-4 with TRBJ2-7; a possible D gene is TRBD1 (8 bases). The CDR3 consists of 19 residues. In germline, CDR1 is SGHNT, CDR2 YYREEE (reference sequence). V lost 4 bases to trimming and J lost 2 bases, with 28 bases between them. DNA of the CDR3: TGTGCCAGCAGCCAGGGGGAGGGACAGGCTTTCCCATTTACCTACGAGCAGTACTTC. Amino acids: CASSQGEGQAFPFTYEQYF. The full variable domain, its missing parts supplied by reference TRBV5-4 and TRBJ2-7, is ETGVTQSPTHLIKTRGQQVTLRCSSQSGHNTVSWYQQALGQGPQFIFQYYREEENGRGNFPPRFSGLQFPNYSSELNVNALELDDSALYLCASSQGEGQAFPFTYEQYFGPGTRLTVT.

The rearrangement uses TRBV2 and TRBJ2-1; TRBD2 matches at 8 bases. The V gene end was trimmed by 2 bases and the J gene end by 5 bases; junction bases not matched to a gene: 8. The CDR3 totals 16 residues. Germline V gene lookup returns CDR1 SNHLY and CDR2 FYNNEI. In DNA form, the CDR3 reads TGTGCCAGCAGTGAACTAGTTAGCGGGATAGACAATGAGCAGTTCTTC. Translated, it gives CASSELVSGIDNEQFF.

In this sample, this clone turned up a few times. The V and J genes are TRBV7-8 and TRBJ1-2; tentatively, D is TRBD1 (6 bases). Looked up from germline, CDR1 is SGHVS and CDR2 is FQNEAQ. V lost 0 bases and J lost 8, with 10 bases in between. This CDR3 has 13 residues. The CDR3 spells CASSLALGGGYTF. The CDR3 DNA follows: TGTGCCAGCAGCTTAGCTCTTGGGGGCGGCTACACCTTC.